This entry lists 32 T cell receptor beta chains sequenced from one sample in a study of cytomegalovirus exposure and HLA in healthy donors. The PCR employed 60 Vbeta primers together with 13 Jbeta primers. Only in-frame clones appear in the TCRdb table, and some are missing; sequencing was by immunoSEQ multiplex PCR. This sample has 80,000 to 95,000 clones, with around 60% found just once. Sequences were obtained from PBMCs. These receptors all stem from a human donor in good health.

CDR3 loop: CASSLGGGSQETQYF. The CDR3 nucleotides are TGTGCCAGCAGCTTAGGGGGGGGATCACAAGAGACCCAGTACTTC. The gene calls are TRBV5-4 and TRBJ2-5, with a tentative D call TRBD2 (7 bases). Germline V gives CDR1 SGHNT, CDR2 YYREEE (reference sequence). The CDR3 consists of 15 residues. Trimming pared 2 bases from V and 2 bases from J, leaving 13 bases between.

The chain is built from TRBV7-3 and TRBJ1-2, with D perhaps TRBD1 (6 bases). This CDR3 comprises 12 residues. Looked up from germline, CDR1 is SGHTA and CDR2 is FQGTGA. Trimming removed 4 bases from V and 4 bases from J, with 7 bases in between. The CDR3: CASSSGAYGYTF. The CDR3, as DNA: TGTGCCAGCAGCTCAGGGGCCTATGGCTACACCTTC.

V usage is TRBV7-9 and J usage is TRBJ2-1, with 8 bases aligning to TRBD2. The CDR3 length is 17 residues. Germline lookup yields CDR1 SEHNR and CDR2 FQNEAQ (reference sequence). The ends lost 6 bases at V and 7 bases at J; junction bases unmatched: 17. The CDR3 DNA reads TGTGCCAGCAGTCCAACCGGGACTAGTCTGGGGTGGAATGAGCAGTTCTTC. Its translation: CASSPTGTSLGWNEQFF.

The CDR3 sequence: CAIRNRDMQETQYF. Written as DNA, the CDR3 is TGTGCCATCCGTAACCGGGACATGCAAGAGACCCAGTACTTC. The chain couples TRBV10-3 to TRBJ2-5; a possible D gene is TRBD1 (6 bases). Germline V gene data show CDR1 as ENHRY and CDR2 as SYGVKD. The CDR3 is 14 residues long. V was clipped by 8 bases and J by 2 bases, with 15 bases between them.

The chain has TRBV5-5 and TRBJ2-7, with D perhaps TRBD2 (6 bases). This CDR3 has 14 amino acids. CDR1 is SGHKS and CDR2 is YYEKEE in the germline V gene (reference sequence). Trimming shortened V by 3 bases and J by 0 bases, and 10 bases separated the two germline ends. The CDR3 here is CASSSTRSSYEQYF. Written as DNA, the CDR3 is TGTGCCAGCAGCTCGACTAGAAGCTCCTACGAGCAGTACTTC. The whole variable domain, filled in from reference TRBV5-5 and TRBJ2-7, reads DAGVTQSPTHLIKTRGQQVTLRCSPISGHKSVSWYQQVLGQGPQFIFQYYEKEERGRGNFPDRFSARQFPNYSSELNVNALLLGDSALYLCASSSTRSSYEQYFGPGTRLTVT.

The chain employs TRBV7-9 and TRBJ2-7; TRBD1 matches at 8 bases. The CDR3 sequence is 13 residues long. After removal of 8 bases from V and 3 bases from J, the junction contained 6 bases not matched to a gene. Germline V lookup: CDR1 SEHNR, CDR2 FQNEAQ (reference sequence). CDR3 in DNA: TGTGCCAGCTGTCCCGACAGGGGCTACGAGCAGTACTTC. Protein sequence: CASCPDRGYEQYF.

The CDR3 DNA is TGTGCCAGCAGTCCCGCCGACTACCCCACAGATACGCAGTATTTT. Its translation is CASSPADYPTDTQYF. The chain couples TRBV7-9 to TRBJ2-3; the D gene is possibly TRBD2 (5 bases). In germline, CDR1 is SEHNR, CDR2 FQNEAQ (reference sequence). V gave up 6 bases and J gave up 2 bases, with 15 bases separating them. CDR3 length: 15 residues.

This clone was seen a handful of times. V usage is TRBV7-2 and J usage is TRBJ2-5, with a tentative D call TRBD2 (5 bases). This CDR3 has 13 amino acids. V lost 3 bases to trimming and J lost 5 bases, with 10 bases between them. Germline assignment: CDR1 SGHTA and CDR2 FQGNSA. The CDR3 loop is CASSFSSMETQYF. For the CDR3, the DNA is TGTGCCAGCAGCTTTTCTAGCATGGAGACCCAGTACTTC.

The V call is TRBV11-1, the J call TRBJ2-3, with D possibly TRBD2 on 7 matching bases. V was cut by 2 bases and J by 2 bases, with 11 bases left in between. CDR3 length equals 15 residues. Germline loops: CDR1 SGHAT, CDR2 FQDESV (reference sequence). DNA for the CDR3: TGTGCCAGCAGCTTATTGGGGGGGCCCACAGATACGCAGTATTTT. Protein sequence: CASSLLGGPTDTQYF. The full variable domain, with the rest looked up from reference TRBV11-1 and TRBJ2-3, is EAEVAQSPRYKITEKSQAVAFWCDPISGHATLYWYRQILGQGPELLVQFQDESVVDDSQLPKDRFSAERLKGVDSTLKIQPAELGDSAMYLCASSLLGGPTDTQYFGPGTRLTVL.

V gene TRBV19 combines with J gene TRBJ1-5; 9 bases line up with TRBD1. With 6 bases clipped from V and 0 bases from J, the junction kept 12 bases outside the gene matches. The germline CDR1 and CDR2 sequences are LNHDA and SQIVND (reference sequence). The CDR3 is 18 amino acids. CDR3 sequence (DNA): TGTGCCAGTAGGTCTCATACGGGACAGGGCCTTAGCAATCAGCCCCAGCATTTT. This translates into CASRSHTGQGLSNQPQHF.

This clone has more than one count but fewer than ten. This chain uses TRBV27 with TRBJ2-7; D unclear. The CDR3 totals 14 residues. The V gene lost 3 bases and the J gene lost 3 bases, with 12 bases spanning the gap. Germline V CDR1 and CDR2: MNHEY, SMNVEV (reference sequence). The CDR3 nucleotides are TGTGCCAGCAGTTTCGTTGCCCACAGCTACGAGCAGTACTTC. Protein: CASSFVAHSYEQYF.

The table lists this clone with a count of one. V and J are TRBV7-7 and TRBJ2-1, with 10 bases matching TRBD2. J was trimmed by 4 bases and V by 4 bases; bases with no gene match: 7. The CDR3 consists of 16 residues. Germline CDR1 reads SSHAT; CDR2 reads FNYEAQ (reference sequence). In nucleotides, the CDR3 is TGTGCCAGCAGCTCTACTAGCGGGGTGTTATACAATGAGCAGTTCTTC. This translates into CASSSTSGVLYNEQFF.

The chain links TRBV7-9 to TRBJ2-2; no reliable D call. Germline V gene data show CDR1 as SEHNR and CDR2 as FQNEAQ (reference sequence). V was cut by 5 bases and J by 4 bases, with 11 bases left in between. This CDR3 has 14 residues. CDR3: CASSSTDGTGELFF. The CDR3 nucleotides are TGTGCCAGCAGCAGCACAGACGGCACCGGGGAGCTGTTTTTT.

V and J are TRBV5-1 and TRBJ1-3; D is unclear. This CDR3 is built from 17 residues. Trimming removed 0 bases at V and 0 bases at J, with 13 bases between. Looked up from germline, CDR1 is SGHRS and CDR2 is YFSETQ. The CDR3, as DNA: TGCGCCAGCAGCTTGGCTCCCGGGTCGGGCTCTGGAAACACCATATATTTT. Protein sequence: CASSLAPGSGSGNTIYF.

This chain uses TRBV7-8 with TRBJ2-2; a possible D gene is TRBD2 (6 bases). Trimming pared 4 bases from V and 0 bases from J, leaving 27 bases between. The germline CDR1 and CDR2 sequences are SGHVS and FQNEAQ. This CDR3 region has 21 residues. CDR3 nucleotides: TGTGCCAGCAGCTATAGGGGCCGCGGCGGGGCCCCGAAGTCGAACACCGGGGAGCTGTTTTTT. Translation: CASSYRGRGGAPKSNTGELFF.

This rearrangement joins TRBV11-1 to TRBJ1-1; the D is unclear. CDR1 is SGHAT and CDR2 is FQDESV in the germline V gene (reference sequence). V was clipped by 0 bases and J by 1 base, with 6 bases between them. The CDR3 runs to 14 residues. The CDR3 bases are TGTGCCAGCAGCTTAGCTCCGAGGAACACTGAAGCTTTCTTT. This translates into CASSLAPRNTEAFF.

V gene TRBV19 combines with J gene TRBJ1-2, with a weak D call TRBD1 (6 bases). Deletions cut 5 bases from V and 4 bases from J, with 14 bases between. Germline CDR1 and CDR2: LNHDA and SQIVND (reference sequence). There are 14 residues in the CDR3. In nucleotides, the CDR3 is TGTGCCAGTAGTCAACGGACAGCGACCTATGGCTACACCTTC. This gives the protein CASSQRTATYGYTF. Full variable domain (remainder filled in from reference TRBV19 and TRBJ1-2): DGGITQSPKYLFRKEGQNVTLSCEQNLNHDAMYWYRQDPGQGLRLIYYSQIVNDFQKGDIAEGYSVSREKKESFPLTVTSAQKNPTAFYLCASSQRTATYGYTFGSGTRLTVV.

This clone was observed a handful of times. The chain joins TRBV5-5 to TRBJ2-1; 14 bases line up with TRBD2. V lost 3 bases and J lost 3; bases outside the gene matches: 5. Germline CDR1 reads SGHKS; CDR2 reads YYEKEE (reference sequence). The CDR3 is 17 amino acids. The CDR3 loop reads CASSSGLAGGRYNEQFF. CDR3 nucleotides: TGTGCCAGCAGCTCAGGACTAGCGGGGGGACGCTACAATGAGCAGTTCTTC.

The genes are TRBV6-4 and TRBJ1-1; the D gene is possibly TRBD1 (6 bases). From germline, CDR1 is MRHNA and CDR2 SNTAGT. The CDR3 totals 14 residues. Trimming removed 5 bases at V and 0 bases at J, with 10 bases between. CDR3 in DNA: TGTGCCAGCAGTCCGGACAGAGTGAACACTGAAGCTTTCTTT. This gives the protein CASSPDRVNTEAFF.

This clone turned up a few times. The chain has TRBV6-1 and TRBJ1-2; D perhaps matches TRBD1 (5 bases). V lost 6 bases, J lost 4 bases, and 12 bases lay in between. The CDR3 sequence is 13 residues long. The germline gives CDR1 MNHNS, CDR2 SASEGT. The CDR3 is CASSQTALYGYTF. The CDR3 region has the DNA TGTGCCAGCAGCCAGACAGCCCTCTATGGCTACACCTTC.

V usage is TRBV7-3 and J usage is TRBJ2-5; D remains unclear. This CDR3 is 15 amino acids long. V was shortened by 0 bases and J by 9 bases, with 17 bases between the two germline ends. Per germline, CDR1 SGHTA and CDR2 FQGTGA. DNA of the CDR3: TGTGCCAGCAGCTTAACTCCCGACGCACTATCTGCCCAGTACTTC. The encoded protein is CASSLTPDALSAQYF.

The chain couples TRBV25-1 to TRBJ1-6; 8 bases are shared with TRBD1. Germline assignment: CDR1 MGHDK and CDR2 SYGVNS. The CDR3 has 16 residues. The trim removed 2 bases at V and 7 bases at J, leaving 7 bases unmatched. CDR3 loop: CASSEGRGLINSPLHF. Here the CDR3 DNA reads TGTGCCAGCAGTGAAGGCAGGGGGCTTATCAATTCACCCCTCCACTTT.

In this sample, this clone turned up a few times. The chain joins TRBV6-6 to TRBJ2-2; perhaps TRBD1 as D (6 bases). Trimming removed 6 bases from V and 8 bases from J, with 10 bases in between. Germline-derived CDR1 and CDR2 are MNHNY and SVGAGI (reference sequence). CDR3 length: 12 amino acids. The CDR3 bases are TGTGCCAGCAGCTCACAGGGTGGGGAGCTGTTTTTT. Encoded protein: CASSSQGGELFF.

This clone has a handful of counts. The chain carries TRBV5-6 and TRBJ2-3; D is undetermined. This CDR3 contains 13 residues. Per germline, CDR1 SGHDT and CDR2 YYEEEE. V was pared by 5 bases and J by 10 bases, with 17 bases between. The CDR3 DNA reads TGTGCCAGCAGGCCGGCGGCCCTGGGTTCGCAGTATTTT. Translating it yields CASRPAALGSQYF. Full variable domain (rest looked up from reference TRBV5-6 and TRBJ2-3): DAGVTQSPTHLIKTRGQQVTLRCSPKSGHDTVSWYQQALGQGPQFIFQYYEEEERQRGNFPDRFSGHQFPNYSSELNVNALLLGDSALYLCASRPAALGSQYFGPGTRLTVL.

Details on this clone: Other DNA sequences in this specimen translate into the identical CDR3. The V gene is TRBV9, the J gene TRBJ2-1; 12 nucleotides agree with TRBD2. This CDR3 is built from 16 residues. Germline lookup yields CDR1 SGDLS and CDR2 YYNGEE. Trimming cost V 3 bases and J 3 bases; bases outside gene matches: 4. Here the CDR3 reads CASSAEGLAGYNEQFF. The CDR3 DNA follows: TGTGCCAGCAGCGCGGAGGGACTAGCGGGCTACAATGAGCAGTTCTTC.

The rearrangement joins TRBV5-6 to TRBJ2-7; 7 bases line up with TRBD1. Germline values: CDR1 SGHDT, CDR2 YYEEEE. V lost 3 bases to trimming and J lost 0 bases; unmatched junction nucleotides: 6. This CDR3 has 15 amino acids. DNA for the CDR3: TGTGCCAGCAGCTCCCGGGACAGAATCTCCTACGAGCAGTACTTC. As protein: CASSSRDRISYEQYF.

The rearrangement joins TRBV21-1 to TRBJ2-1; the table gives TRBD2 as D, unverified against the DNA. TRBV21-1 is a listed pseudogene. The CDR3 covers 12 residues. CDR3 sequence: CARTGGGNEQFF. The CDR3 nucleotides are TGTGCCAGGACGGGGGGGGGCAATGAGCAGTTCTTC.

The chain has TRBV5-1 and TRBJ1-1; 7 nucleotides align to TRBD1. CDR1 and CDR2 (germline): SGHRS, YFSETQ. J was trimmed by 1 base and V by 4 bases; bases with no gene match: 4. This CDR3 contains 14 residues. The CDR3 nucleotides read TGCGCCAGCAGCGTTAGGACAGGGAACACTGAAGCTTTCTTT. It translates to CASSVRTGNTEAFF.

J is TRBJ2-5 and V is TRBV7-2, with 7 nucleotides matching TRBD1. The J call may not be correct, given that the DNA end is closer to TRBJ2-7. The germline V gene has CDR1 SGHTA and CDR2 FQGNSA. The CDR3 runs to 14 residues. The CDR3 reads CASSLAGRGYEQYF. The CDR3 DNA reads TGTGCCAGCAGCTTAGCCGGCAGGGGGTACGAGCAGTACTTC.

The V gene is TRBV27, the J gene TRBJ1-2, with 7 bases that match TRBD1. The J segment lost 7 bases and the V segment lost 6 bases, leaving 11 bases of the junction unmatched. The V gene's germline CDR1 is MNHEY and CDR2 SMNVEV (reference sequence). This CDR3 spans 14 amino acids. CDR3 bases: TGTGCCAGCAGCCAATTGACAGGGCGAGGTGGCTACACCTTC. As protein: CASSQLTGRGGYTF.

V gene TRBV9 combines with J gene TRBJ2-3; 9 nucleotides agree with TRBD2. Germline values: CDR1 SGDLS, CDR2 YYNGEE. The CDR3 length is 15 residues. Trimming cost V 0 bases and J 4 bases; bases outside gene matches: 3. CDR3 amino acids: CASSVGGRGPDTQYF. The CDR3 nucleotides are TGTGCCAGCAGCGTAGGCGGGAGGGGTCCAGATACGCAGTATTTT.

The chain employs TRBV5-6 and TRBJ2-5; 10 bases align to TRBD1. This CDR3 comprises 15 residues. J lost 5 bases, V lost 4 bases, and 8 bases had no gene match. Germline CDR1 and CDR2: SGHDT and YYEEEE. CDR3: CASSVGTGALETQYF. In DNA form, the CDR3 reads TGTGCCAGCAGCGTAGGGACAGGGGCATTGGAGACCCAGTACTTC.